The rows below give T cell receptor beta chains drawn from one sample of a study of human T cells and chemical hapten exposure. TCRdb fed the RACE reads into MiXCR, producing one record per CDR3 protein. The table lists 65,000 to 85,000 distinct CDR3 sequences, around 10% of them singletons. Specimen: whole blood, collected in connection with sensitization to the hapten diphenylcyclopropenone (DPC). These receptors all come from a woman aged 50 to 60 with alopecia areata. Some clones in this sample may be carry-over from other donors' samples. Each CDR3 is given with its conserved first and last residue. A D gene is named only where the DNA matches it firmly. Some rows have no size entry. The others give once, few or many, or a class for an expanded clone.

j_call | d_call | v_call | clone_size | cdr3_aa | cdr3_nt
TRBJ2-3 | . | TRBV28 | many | CASSAPGHKHTDTQYF | TGTGCCAGCAGTGCCCCGGGACACAAGCACACAGATACGCAGTATTTT
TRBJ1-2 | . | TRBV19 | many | CASSTLGTMSYTF | TGTGCCAGTAGTACCCTGGGGACTATGAGCTACACCTTC
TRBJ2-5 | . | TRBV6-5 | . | CASSRRGGPKETQYF | TGTGCCAGCAGTCGGAGGGGTGGACCGAAAGAGACCCAGTACTTC
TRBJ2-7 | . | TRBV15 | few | CATSRHNPYEQYF | TGTGCCACCAGCAGACATAACCCCTACGAGCAGTACTTC
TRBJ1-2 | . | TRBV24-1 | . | CATSPDGAYGYTF | TGTGCCACCAGTCCGGACGGGGCCTATGGCTACACCTTC
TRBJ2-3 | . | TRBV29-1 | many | CSVEGIADTQYF | TGCAGCGTTGAAGGGATCGCCGATACGCAGTATTTT
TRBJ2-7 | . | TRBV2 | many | CASGPKYEQYF | TGTGCCAGCGGTCCTAAATACGAGCAGTACTTC
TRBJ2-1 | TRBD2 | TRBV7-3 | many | CASSLIAGGTANEQFF | TGTGCCAGCAGCTTAATAGCGGGAGGCACAGCGAATGAGCAGTTCTTC
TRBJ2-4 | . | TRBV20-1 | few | CSASIADNIQYF | TGCAGTGCCAGCATCGCGGATAACATTCAGTACTTC
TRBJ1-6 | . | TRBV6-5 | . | CASRPGPTYNSPLHF | TGTGCCAGCAGACCAGGGCCCACCTATAATTCACCCCTCCACTTT
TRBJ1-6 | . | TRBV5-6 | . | CASSGTDWVSPLHF | TGTGCCAGCAGCGGGACGGACTGGGTTTCACCCCTCCACTTT
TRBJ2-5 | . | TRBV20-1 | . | CSASPPLGREETQYF | TGCAGTGCTAGCCCTCCCCTCGGGCGCGAGGAGACCCAGTACTTC
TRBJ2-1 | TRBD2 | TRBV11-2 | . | CASSLVGTGGVEQFF | TGTGCCAGCAGCTTAGTTGGGACGGGAGGTGTTGAGCAGTTCTTC
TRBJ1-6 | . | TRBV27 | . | CASSLDSLGDPLHF | TGTGCCAGCAGTTTAGACTCCCTGGGAGACCCCCTCCACTTT
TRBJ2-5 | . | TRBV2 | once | CVSSERGLATQYF | TGTGTCAGCAGTGAAAGAGGGTTAGCGACCCAGTACTTC
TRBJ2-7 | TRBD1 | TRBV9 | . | CASSVGDSYSYEQYF | TGTGCCAGCAGCGTAGGGGACAGCTACTCCTACGAGCAGTACTTC
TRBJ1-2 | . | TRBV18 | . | CASSPSAAPTFRNGYTF | TGTGCCAGCTCACCATCGGCAGCGCCTACTTTCAGGAATGGCTACACCTTC